This TCR beta chain was sequenced in a study of molecular identifiers for immune sequencing clone quantification. Libraries of bulk TCR were made by previously described methods (with listed TCR primers). TCRdb re-called the PCR reads through MiXCR, storing one row per CDR3 protein. The sample has approximately 670,000 distinct CDR3 sequences, less than 20% seen once. Points from the study as a whole: The share of molecules held by clones above 20 RNA copies was over 98% in effector cells and under 1% in naive cells.

As regards this clonotype: Its antigen is currently unknown. A much larger clone lies a single base off, so this may be a read error.

From germline, CDR1 is MNHGY and CDR2 SVAAGI. The CDR3 runs to 16 residues. The clonotype comes from a human donor in good health. Some libraries in this study had Jurkat cell RNA spiked in. Input material: naive CD8+ T cells from blood, with Jurkat cell RNA spiked in. Subset here: FACS-sorted CD8+CD4-CCR7+CD45RA+ naive T cells. V gene TRBV6-9 combines with J gene TRBJ2-3; a possible D gene is TRBD2 (5 bases). CDR3 in amino acids: CATGPLLERGTDTRYF. The CDR3 DNA is TGTGCCACCGGACCCTTACTAGAGCGCGGCACAGATACGCGGTATTTT.